This T cell receptor (beta chain) was obtained from a study of blood T cell repertoires in COVID-19. Deletions cut 2 bases from V and 7 bases from J, with 8 bases between. Germline V gene lookup returns CDR1 MNHEY and CDR2 SMNVEV (reference sequence). The CDR3 runs 12 residues. Authors' methods: Estimation of nucleated cell counts was performed using reference gene primer amplification. Here immunoSEQ multiplex PCR was the method, and the copy in TCRdb shows in-frame clones only, minus some. The DNA gave D and trimming, while V, J and clone size come from that table. Of 150,000 to 200,000 clones in the sample, 70% to 85% were seen once.

Sequencing input: peripheral blood. This sequence originates from a woman older than 75 with acute or convalescent COVID-19. The chain links TRBV27 to TRBJ1-2, with D hard to call. CDR3 residues: CASSLAGSGYTF. The CDR3 DNA is TGTGCCAGCAGTTTAGCCGGGTCTGGCTACACCTTC.